This T cell receptor beta chain was obtained from a study of response to subunit inactivated influenza vaccine. Regarding the study as a whole: Each seasonal influenza vaccination recruits few new T cells, the authors suggested.

There are a few counts of this clonotype. Its antigen is unknown. TCRdb re-called the RT-PCR reads through MiXCR, storing one row per CDR3 protein. The sample records fewer than 650,000 distinct CDR3 sequences, approximately 12% being singletons. The germline V gene has CDR1 SGHAT and CDR2 FQNNGV. V lost 7 bases and J 2 bases, leaving 18 bases between the germline ends. The CDR3 has 15 amino acids. The chain is built from TRBV11-2 and TRBJ2-7, with D possibly being TRBD2 (6 bases). Source: PBMCs from blood, taken roughly 45 days after vaccination. This receptor was obtained from a man aged 45-65 years who received an inactivated influenza vaccine. The DNA of the CDR3 is TGTGCCAGCACCCTCGGAAGGAGGGGAACCTACGAGCAGTACTTC. It yields the protein CASTLGRRGTYEQYF.